A single sample is the source of the 7 T cell receptor beta chains below, sequenced in a study of radiotherapy plus CTLA-4 blockade in lung cancer. Assay used: immunoSEQ multiplex PCR; TCRdb lists only in-frame clones, some missing. The sample holds some 43,000 clones, 82% seen once. This sample comprised peripheral blood, obtained from a patient treated with radiotherapy plus ipilimumab. The receptors derive from a human donor with non-small cell lung cancer who had stable disease on radiotherapy plus ipilimumab.

Worth noting for this clone: Other DNA sequences in the sample encode the same CDR3. The chain combines TRBV4-3 with TRBJ1-1; a possible D gene is TRBD1 (6 bases). Germline loops: CDR1 LGHNA, CDR2 YSLEER. V lost 0 bases to trimming and J lost 7 bases, with 12 bases between them. CDR3 length: 14 residues. The CDR3 loop is CASSQDLGQIEAFF. The CDR3 DNA sequence: TGCGCCAGCAGCCAAGATTTAGGACAGATTGAAGCTTTCTTT.

The V call is TRBV29-1, the J call TRBJ2-7; TRBD1 matches at 10 bases. Germline CDR1 SQVTM, CDR2 ANQGSEA. Losses at the gene ends were 4 bases for V and 5 bases for J; bases not matched to a gene: 8. The CDR3 extends over 14 amino acids. The CDR3 DNA reads as TGCAGCGTTGTCGGACAGGGGGGAAGAAACGAGCAGTACTTC. Its translation is CSVVGQGGRNEQYF.

This clone appeared once. This chain joins TRBV6-6 and TRBJ1-2; maybe TRBD1 (6 bases). The V end lost 5 bases, the J end lost 0 bases, and 16 bases lay between the germline ends. This CDR3 spans 16 amino acids. Germline CDR1 and CDR2: MNHNY and SVGAGI (reference sequence). CDR3 protein: CASSTNPGATNYGYTF. In nucleotides, the CDR3 is TGTGCCAGCAGTACGAATCCAGGGGCAACTAACTATGGCTACACCTTC.

This chain uses TRBV30 with TRBJ2-7; 8 bases align to TRBD1. Germline CDR1 and CDR2: GTSNPN and SVGIG (reference sequence). The CDR3 has 15 residues. Trimming took 7 bases from V and 1 from J; bases not matched to a gene: 12. CDR3 sequence (DNA): TGTGCCTCCCACTCCGGGACAGGTGCATCCTACGAGCAGTACTTC. It translates to CASHSGTGASYEQYF.

CDR3 in amino acids: CASSDSSGSTGELFF. In nucleotides, the CDR3 is TGTGCCAGCAGTGACTCTAGCGGGAGCACCGGGGAGCTGTTTTTT. The chain combines TRBV6-4 with TRBJ2-2, with TRBD2 matching 9 bases. V shed 0 bases, J shed 4 bases, and the junction held 0 bases outside the gene matches. CDR3 length equals 15 residues. Germline loops: CDR1 MRHNA, CDR2 SNTAGT.

The chain has TRBV15 and TRBJ2-3, with D perhaps TRBD2 (5 bases). The CDR3 has 12 residues. Trimming took 1 base from V and 8 from J, leaving 7 bases between them. The germline gives CDR1 LNHNV, CDR2 YYDKDF (reference sequence). In DNA form, the CDR3 reads TGTGCCACCAGCAGAGCGGGGATTACGCAGTATTTT. Translation gives CATSRAGITQYF.

The chain uses TRBV28 and TRBJ2-7; 11 nucleotides match TRBD1. Germline assignment: CDR1 MDHEN and CDR2 SYDVKM. V was clipped by 3 bases and J by 4 bases; unmatched bases: 8. The CDR3 runs to 16 residues. As DNA, the CDR3 is TGTGCCAGCAGTTTCCGCCCCGGGACAGGGGGGTACGAGCAGTACTTC. Its protein product is CASSFRPGTGGYEQYF.